Below are 10 T cell receptor beta chains sequenced from a single sample in a study of cytomegalovirus exposure and HLA in healthy donors. The PCR was carried out with 60 Vbeta primers and 13 Jbeta primers. Using immunoSEQ multiplex PCR, the repertoire was profiled, and TCRdb retains in-frame clones only, with some absent. The sample consists of approximately 190,000 clones, roughly 86% of them appearing once. Sequencing used PBMCs. Receptors were obtained from a man aged 35-49 years in good health and CMV-seropositive.

The chain links TRBV5-4 to TRBJ2-3; the match to TRBD2 covers 12 bases. V was clipped by 4 bases and J by 4 bases; unmatched bases: 7. From germline, CDR1 is SGHNT and CDR2 YYREEE (reference sequence). The CDR3 spans 16 residues. CDR3 loop: CASSSTSGGSADTQYF. The CDR3 coding sequence is TGTGCCAGCAGCAGCACTAGCGGGGGGTCGGCAGATACGCAGTATTTT. Complete variable domain (other parts from reference TRBV5-4 and TRBJ2-3): ETGVTQSPTHLIKTRGQQVTLRCSSQSGHNTVSWYQQALGQGPQFIFQYYREEENGRGNFPPRFSGLQFPNYSSELNVNALELDDSALYLCASSSTSGGSADTQYFGPGTRLTVL.

V is TRBV7-2 and J is TRBJ1-5, with D perhaps matching TRBD1 (6 bases). Trimming stripped 1 base from V and 7 bases from J, with 11 bases between. CDR3 length: 14 residues. Germline values: CDR1 SGHTA, CDR2 FQGNSA. CDR3 sequence reads: CASSLVEGGQPQHF. CDR3 nucleotides: TGTGCCAGCAGCTTAGTAGAAGGGGGACAGCCCCAGCATTTT.

V usage is TRBV6-6 and J usage is TRBJ1-1; 7 positions match TRBD1. The germline V gene has CDR1 MNHNY and CDR2 SVGAGI (reference sequence). The CDR3 is 14 residues long. V dropped 0 bases and J dropped 4; count of bases not matched to a gene: 2. CDR3 nucleotide sequence: TGTGCCAGCAGTTACTCCGACAGGGTCACTGAAGCTTTCTTT. Translated, it gives CASSYSDRVTEAFF.

The chain is built from TRBV27 and TRBJ2-7; 8 bases align to TRBD2. Germline assignment: CDR1 MNHEY and CDR2 SMNVEV (reference sequence). V gave up 4 bases and J gave up 2 bases; unmatched junction bases: 7. The CDR3 contains 15 residues. CDR3 residues: CASSSGGGNTYEQYF. The CDR3 DNA reads as TGTGCCAGCAGTTCTGGCGGGGGGAACACCTACGAGCAGTACTTC.

This clone was counted once. The V gene is TRBV2, the J gene TRBJ2-3; 8 bases are a match to TRBD1. There are 14 residues in the CDR3. Looked up from germline, CDR1 is SNHLY and CDR2 is FYNNEI. Trimming at V came to 6 bases and at J to 0 bases, leaving 2 bases not matched to a gene. CDR3 sequence: CASRGTGSTDTQYF. Written as DNA, the CDR3 is TGTGCCAGCAGGGGGACAGGAAGCACAGATACGCAGTATTTT. Full variable domain (outside the CDR3, taken from reference TRBV2 and TRBJ2-3): EPEVTQTPSHQVTQMGQEVILRCVPISNHLYFYWYRQILGQKVEFLVSFYNNEISEKSEIFDDQFSVERPDGSNFTLKIRSTKLEDSAMYFCASRGTGSTDTQYFGPGTRLTVL.

The J gene is TRBJ2-1, the V gene TRBV7-2, with 7 bases aligning to TRBD1. The germline CDR1 and CDR2 sequences are SGHTA and FQGNSA. The CDR3 is made up of 15 amino acids. V was clipped by 5 bases and J by 2 bases; unmatched bases: 6. CDR3 region: CASSVRDRPYNEQFF. Written as DNA, the CDR3 is TGTGCCAGCAGCGTCCGGGACAGACCCTACAATGAGCAGTTCTTC.

The V gene is TRBV10-3, the J gene TRBJ2-7; no firm D call. Trimming took off 3 bases at V and 2 bases at J, with 8 bases between the two ends. Germline V gene sequence: CDR1 ENHRY, CDR2 SYGVKD. The CDR3 totals 13 residues. The CDR3 DNA reads TGTGCCATCAGTGAAGTACTCACCTACGAGCAGTACTTC. Amino acid sequence: CAISEVLTYEQYF.

CDR3 in amino acids: CASSQSRGLAALSDSYEQYF. The CDR3 region has the DNA TGCGCCAGCAGTCAATCGAGGGGACTAGCGGCCCTGAGCGACTCCTACGAGCAGTACTTC. V usage is TRBV23-1 and J usage is TRBJ2-7; 11 nucleotides line up with TRBD2. TRBV23-1 is reported as an ORF; its role is uncertain. The ends lost 0 bases at V and 0 bases at J; junction bases unmatched: 13. This CDR3 spans 20 amino acids.

The chain combines TRBV10-1 with TRBJ2-3; 11 bases agree with TRBD2. This CDR3 contains 16 residues. V gave up 6 bases and J gave up 6 bases; unmatched junction bases: 11. Per the germline V gene, CDR1 is WNHNN and CDR2 is SYGVQD (reference sequence). This chain's CDR3 is CASSLTVAGGPDTQYF. For the CDR3, the DNA is TGCGCCAGCAGCCTCACCGTAGCGGGGGGGCCCGATACGCAGTATTTT.

The chain links TRBV7-9 to TRBJ2-6; maybe TRBD1 (5 bases). The ends were cut back, 5 bases at V and 2 bases at J, with 19 bases in the middle. The CDR3 loop spans 18 amino acids. The germline gives CDR1 SEHNR, CDR2 FQNEAQ (reference sequence). CDR3 in DNA: TGTGCCAGCAGCGCGCCACAGGATTCAGGGCCTGGGGCCAACGTCCTGACTTTC. This codes for CASSAPQDSGPGANVLTF.